The T cell receptor (beta chain) described here comes from a study of blood T cells in healthy people across ages. Comments on this clonotype: No antigen is known for it.

The ends were cut back, 1 base at V and 4 bases at J, with 17 bases in the middle. The length of the CDR3 is 16 residues. From germline, CDR1 is SGHAT and CDR2 FQDESV (reference sequence). Using a J-beta primer mix together with a sample-barcoded 5' primer, a second PCR was run for about 6 to 11 cycles. MiXCR, run by TCRdb on the 5' RACE reads, gives a single entry per CDR3 protein. The sample carries about 2 million distinct CDR3 sequences, 49% recorded once. Study outcomes and limitations: It was not possible, with unsorted PBMCs, to conclusively compare naive and antigen-experienced cells.

The chain links TRBV11-1 to TRBJ2-7; the D gene could be TRBD1 or TRBD2 (5 bases each). The TCR was taken from a middle-aged woman in good health. Sequencing was carried out using blood. This CDR3 is CASSLGVRDQRYEQYF. As DNA, the CDR3 is TGTGCCAGCAGCTTAGGGGTCCGGGACCAGAGATACGAGCAGTACTTC.